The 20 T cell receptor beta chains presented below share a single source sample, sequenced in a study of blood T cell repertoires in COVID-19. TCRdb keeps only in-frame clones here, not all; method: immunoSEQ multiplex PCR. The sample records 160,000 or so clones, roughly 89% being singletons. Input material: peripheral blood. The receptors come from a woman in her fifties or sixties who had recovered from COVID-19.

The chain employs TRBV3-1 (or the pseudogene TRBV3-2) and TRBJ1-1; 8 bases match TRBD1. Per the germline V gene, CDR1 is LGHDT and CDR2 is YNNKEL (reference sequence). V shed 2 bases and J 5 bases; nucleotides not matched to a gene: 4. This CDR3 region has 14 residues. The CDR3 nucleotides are TGTGCCAGCAGCCAATCGGACAGGGCTACTGAAGCTTTCTTT. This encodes CASSQSDRATEAFF.

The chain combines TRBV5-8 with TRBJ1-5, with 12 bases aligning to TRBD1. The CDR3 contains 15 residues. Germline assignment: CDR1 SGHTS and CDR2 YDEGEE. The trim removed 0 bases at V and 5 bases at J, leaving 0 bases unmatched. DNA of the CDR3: TGTGCCAGCAGCTTGGGGGACAGGGGGCATCAGCCCCAGCATTTT. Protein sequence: CASSLGDRGHQPQHF.

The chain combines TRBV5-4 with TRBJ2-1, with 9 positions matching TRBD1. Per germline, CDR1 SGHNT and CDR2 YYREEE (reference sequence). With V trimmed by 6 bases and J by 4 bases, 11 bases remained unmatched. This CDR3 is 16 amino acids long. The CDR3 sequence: CASTAGTGNYYNEQFF. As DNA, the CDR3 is TGTGCCAGCACCGCCGGGACAGGGAACTATTACAATGAGCAGTTCTTC. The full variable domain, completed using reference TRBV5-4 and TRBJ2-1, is ETGVTQSPTHLIKTRGQQVTLRCSSQSGHNTVSWYQQALGQGPQFIFQYYREEENGRGNFPPRFSGLQFPNYSSELNVNALELDDSALYLCASTAGTGNYYNEQFFGPGTRLTVL.

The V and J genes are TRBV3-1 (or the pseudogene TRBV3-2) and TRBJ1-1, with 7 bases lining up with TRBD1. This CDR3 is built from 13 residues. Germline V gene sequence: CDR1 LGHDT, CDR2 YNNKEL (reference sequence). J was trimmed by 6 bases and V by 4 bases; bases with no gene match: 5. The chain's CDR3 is CASSPFQGAEAFF. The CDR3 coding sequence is TGTGCCAGCAGCCCCTTCCAGGGGGCTGAAGCTTTCTTT.

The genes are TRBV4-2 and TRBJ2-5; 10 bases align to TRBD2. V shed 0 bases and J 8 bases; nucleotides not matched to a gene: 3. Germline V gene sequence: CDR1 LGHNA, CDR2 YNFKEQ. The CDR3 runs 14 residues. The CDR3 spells CASSQEELAGTQYF. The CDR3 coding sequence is TGTGCCAGCAGCCAAGAAGAACTAGCGGGAACCCAGTACTTC.

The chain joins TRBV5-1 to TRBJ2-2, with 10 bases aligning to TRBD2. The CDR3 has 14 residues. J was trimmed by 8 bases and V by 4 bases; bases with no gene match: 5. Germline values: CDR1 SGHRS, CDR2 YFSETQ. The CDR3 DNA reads TGCGCCAGCAGCCAAGGGACTAGCGCGGGGGAGCTGTTTTTT. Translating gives CASSQGTSAGELFF.

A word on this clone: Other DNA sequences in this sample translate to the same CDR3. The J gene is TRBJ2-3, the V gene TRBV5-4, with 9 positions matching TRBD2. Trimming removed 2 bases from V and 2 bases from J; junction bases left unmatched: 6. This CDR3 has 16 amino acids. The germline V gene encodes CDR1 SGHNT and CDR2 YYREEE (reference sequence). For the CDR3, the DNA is TGTGCCAGCAGCTTTGGGAGCGGGGGGAACACAGATACGCAGTATTTT. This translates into CASSFGSGGNTDTQYF.

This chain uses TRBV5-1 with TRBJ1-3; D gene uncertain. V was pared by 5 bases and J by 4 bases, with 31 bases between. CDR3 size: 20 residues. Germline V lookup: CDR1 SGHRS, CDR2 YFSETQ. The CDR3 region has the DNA TGCGCCAGCAGGAAGGCCGGGTTACGTGCCGGGAAGATGTCAGGAAACACCATATATTTT. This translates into CASRKAGLRAGKMSGNTIYF.

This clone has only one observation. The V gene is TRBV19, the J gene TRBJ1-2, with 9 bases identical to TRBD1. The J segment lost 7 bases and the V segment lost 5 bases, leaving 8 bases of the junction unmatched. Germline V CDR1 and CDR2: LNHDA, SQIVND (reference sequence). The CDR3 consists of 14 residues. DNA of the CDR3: TGTGCCAGTAGTCCGGGACAGGGAGCCGGTGGCTACACCTTC. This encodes CASSPGQGAGGYTF.

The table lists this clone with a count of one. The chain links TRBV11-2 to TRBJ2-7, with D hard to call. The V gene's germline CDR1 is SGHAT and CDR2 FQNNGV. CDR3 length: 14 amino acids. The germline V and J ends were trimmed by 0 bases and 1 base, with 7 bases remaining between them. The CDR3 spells CASSLERISYEQYF. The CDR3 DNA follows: TGTGCCAGCAGCTTAGAGCGAATATCCTACGAGCAGTACTTC.

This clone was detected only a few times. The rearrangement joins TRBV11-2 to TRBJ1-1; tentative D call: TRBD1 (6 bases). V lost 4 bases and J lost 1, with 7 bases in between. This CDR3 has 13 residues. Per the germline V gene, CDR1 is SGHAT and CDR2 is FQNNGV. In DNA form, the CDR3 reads TGTGCCAGCAGCTCGGACAGGAACACTGAAGCTTTCTTT. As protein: CASSSDRNTEAFF.

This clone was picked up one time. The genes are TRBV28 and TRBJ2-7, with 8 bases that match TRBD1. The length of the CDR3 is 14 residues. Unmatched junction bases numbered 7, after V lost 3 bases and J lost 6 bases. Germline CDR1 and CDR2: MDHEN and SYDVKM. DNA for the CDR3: TGTGCCAGCAGTTTCCGTGACAGGGGAAGCGAGCAGTACTTC. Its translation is CASSFRDRGSEQYF.

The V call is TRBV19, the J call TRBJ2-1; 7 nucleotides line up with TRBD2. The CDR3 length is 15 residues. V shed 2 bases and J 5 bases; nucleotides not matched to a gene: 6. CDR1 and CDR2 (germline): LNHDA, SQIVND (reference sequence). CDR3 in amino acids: CASSIRAGENNEQFF. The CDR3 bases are TGTGCCAGTAGTATACGGGCGGGGGAGAACAATGAGCAGTTCTTC.

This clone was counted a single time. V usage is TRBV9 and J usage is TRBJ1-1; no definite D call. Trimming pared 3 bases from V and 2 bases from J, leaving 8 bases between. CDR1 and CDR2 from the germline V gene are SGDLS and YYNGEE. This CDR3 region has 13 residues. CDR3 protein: CASSEHSNTEAFF. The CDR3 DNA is TGTGCCAGCAGCGAGCACAGTAACACTGAAGCTTTCTTT.

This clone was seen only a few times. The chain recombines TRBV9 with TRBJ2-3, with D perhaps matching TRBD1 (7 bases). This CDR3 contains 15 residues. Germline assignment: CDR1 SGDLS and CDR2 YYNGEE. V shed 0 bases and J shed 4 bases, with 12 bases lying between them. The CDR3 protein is CASSVVEGASDTQYF. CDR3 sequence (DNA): TGTGCCAGCAGCGTAGTGGAGGGGGCATCAGATACGCAGTATTTT.

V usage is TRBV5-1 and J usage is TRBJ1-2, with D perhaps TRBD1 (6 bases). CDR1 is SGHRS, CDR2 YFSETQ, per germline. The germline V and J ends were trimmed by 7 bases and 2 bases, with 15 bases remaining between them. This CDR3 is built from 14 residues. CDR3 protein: CASAGGAGNYGYTF. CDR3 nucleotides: TGCGCCAGCGCTGGGGGCGCCGGGAACTATGGCTACACCTTC.

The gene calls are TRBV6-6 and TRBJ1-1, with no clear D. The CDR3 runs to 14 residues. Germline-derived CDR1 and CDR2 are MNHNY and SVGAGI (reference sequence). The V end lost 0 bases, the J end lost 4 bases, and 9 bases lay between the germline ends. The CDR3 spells CASSYSTTSTEAFF. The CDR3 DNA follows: TGTGCCAGCAGTTACTCGACAACAAGCACTGAAGCTTTCTTT.

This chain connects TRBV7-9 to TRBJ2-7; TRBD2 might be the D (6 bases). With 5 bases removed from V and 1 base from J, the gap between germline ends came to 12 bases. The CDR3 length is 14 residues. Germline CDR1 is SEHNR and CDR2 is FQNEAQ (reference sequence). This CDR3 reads CASSPGVGSYEQYF. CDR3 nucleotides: TGTGCCAGCAGCCCGGGGGTGGGGTCCTACGAGCAGTACTTC.

CDR3 in amino acids: CASTLTGASNQPQHF. For the CDR3, the DNA is TGTGCCAGCACCCTGACTGGGGCTTCCAATCAGCCCCAGCATTTT. The chain has TRBV28 and TRBJ1-5, with D perhaps matching TRBD1 (5 bases). This CDR3 is 15 amino acids long. V lost 7 bases to trimming and J lost 3 bases, with 16 bases between them. Germline V gives CDR1 MDHEN, CDR2 SYDVKM.

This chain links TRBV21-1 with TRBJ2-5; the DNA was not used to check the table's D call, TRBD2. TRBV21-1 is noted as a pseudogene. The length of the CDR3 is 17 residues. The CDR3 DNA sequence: TGTGCCAGCAGCAAGAGGCGGGGGGACCCGATCCAAGAGACCCAGTACTTC. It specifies CASSKRRGDPIQETQYF.